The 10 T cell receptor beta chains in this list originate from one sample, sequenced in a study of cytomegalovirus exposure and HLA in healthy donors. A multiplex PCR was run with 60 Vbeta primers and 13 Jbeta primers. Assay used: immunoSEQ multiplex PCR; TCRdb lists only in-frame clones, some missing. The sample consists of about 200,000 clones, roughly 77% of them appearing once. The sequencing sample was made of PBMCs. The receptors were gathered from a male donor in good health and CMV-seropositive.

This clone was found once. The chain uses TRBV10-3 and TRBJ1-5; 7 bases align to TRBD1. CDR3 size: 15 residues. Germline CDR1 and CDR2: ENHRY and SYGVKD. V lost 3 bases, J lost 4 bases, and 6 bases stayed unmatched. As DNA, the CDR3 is TGTGCCATCAGTGATCGGGACAGCTTAAATCAGCCCCAGCATTTT. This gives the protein CAISDRDSLNQPQHF.

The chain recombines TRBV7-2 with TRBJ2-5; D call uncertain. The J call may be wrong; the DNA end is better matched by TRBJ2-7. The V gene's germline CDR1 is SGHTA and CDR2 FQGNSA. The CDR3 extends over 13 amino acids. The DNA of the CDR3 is TGTGCCAGCAGCCTAGTCAACCCCTACGAGCAGTACTTC. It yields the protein CASSLVNPYEQYF.

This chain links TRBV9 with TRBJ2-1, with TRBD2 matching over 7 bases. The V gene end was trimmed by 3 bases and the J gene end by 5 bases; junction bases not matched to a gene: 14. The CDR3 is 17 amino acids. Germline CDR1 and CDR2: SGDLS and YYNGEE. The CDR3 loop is CASSEPPRGRVDNEQFF. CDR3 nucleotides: TGTGCCAGCAGCGAACCCCCCCGGGGGAGGGTTGACAATGAGCAGTTCTTC.

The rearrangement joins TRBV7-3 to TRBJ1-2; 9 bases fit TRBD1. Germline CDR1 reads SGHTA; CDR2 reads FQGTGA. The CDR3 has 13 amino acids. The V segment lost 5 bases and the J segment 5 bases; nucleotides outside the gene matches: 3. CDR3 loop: CASSIGQGYGYTF. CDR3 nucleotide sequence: TGTGCCAGCAGCATCGGACAGGGGTATGGCTACACCTTC.

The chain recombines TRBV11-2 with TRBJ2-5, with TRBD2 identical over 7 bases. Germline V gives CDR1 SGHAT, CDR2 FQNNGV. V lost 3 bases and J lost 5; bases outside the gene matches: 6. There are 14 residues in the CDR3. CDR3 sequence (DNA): TGTGCCAGCAGCTTGGGGGGGTTGCGGGAGACCCAGTACTTC. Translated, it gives CASSLGGLRETQYF.

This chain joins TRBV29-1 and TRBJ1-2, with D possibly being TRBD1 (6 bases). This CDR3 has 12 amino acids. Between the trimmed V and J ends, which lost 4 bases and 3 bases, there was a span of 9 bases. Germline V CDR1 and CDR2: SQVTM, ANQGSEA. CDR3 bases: TGCAGCGTTGCCGGACAGTACTATGGCTACACCTTC. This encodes CSVAGQYYGYTF. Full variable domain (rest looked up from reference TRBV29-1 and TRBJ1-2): SAVISQKPSRDICQRGTSLTIQCQVDSQVTMMFWYRQQPGQSLTLIATANQGSEATYESGFVIDKFPISRPNLTFSTLTVSNMSPEDSSIYLCSVAGQYYGYTFGSGTRLTVV.

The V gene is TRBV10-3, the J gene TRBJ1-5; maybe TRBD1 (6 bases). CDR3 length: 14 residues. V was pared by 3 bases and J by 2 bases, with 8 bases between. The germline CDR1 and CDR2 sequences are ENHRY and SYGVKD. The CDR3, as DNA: TGTGCCATCAGTGAACAGGGTGGCAATCAGCCCCAGCATTTT. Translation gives CAISEQGGNQPQHF.

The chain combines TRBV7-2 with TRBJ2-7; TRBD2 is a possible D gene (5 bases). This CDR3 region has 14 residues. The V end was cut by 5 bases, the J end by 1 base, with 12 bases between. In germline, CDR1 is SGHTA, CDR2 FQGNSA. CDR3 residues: CASSPGGLSYEQYF. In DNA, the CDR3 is TGTGCCAGCAGCCCGGGCGGGCTGTCCTACGAGCAGTACTTC.

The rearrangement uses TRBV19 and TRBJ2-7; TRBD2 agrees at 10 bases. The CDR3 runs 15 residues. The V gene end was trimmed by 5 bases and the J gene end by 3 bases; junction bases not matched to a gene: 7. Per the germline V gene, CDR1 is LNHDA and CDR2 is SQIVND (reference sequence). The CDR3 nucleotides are TGTGCCAGTAGTTCCCAGCGGGAGGGGGTCTACGAGCAGTACTTC. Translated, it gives CASSSQREGVYEQYF.

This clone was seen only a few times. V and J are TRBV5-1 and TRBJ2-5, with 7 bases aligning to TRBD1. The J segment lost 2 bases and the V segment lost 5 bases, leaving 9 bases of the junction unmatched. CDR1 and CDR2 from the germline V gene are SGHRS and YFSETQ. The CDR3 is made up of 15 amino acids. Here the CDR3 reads CASSSATGIQETQYF. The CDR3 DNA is TGCGCCAGCAGTTCTGCGACAGGGATACAAGAGACCCAGTACTTC.